Listed below are T cell receptor beta chains from one sample, sequenced in a study of blood T cell repertoires in COVID-19. Only in-frame clones appear in the TCRdb table, and some are missing; sequencing was by immunoSEQ multiplex PCR. Of about 310,000 clones detected, roughly 86% appear once; the ten largest clones hold roughly 1.3%. The sequencing sample was made of peripheral blood. These receptors were collected from a man aged 65 to 79 with acute or convalescent COVID-19. The CDR3 runs from the conserved cysteine through the conserved F or W. Fields, in order: V gene, CDR3 protein.

V: TRBV6-5; CDR3: CASSSHSGGPVYEQYF
V: TRBV30; CDR3: CAWSAGRGPNQPQHF
V: TRBV27; CDR3: CASSRQRNEQFF
V: TRBV20-1; CDR3: CSASTGSGYTF
V: TRBV5-1; CDR3: CASSLAGGETQYF
V: TRBV7-9; CDR3: CASGRGSQDTQYF
V: TRBV11-2; CDR3: CASSSAGGRYEQYF
V: TRBV2; CDR3: CASSVGLAGGSPYNEQFF
V: TRBV12-3/TRBV12-4; CDR3: CASKPGGETQYF
V: TRBV3-1/TRBV3-2; CDR3: CASSRIIGHRSRHNQPQHF
V: TRBV7-3; CDR3: CASSLNLGELFF
V: TRBV11-2; CDR3: CASGGVNTGELFF
V: TRBV4-1; CDR3: CASSPTATRATNEKLFF
V: TRBV5-4; CDR3: CASSGGTSTIYGYTF
V: TRBV18; CDR3: CASSPSGPPTTGSPLHF
V: TRBV2; CDR3: CASRKGSSNQPQHF
V: TRBV7-2; CDR3: CASSTQGVGTEAFF
V: TRBV19; CDR3: CASSDSRNQPQHF
V: TRBV7-3; CDR3: CASSPGTSGAHNEQFF
V: TRBV15; CDR3: CATSRGGQEETQYF
V: TRBV15; CDR3: CATSVTGKGDNQPQHF
V: TRBV28; CDR3: CATREVGRGETQYF
V: TRBV9; CDR3: CASSAGLATTDTQYF
V: TRBV2; CDR3: CASSEGSAGIGQPQHF
V: TRBV5-4; CDR3: CASSLGSSSLSYEQYF
V: TRBV6-5; CDR3: CASSKQGELFF
V: TRBV28; CDR3: CASSPPLQRGPYEQYF
V: TRBV19; CDR3: CASTIQWTSNYNEQFF
V: TRBV4-3; CDR3: CASSQDYRDSTDTQYF
V: TRBV2; CDR3: CASSEEGAAYNSPLHF
V: TRBV28; CDR3: CASSPQGIGANQPQHF
V: TRBV5-1; CDR3: CASSRTTGTGGHEQYF
V: TRBV7-2; CDR3: CASSLYRNGRTSGTYEQYF
V: TRBV7-2; CDR3: CASSLARLNTEAFF
V: TRBV6-6; CDR3: CASSETGLGNQPQHF
V: TRBV11-3; CDR3: CASSFRDREDEQFF
V: TRBV28; CDR3: CASSFSFGSQYF
V: TRBV5-1; CDR3: CASSLVGTEAFF
V: TRBV6-2/TRBV6-3; CDR3: CASSKETKLFF
V: TRBV19; CDR3: CASRFSGTNEKLFF
V: TRBV7-2; CDR3: CASSYSGDTEAFF
V: TRBV30; CDR3: CAWGGGSEAFF
V: TRBV27; CDR3: CASSSTALTYEQYF
V: TRBV2; CDR3: CASSLGLLQETQYF